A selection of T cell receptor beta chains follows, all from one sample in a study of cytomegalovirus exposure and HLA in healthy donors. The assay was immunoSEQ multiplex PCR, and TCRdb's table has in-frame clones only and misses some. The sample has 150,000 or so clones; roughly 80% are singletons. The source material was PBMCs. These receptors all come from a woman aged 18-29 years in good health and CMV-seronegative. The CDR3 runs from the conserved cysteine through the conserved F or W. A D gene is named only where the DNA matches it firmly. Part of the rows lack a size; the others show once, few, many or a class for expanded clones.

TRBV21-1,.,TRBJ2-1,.,CASSAAGAHNEQFF,TGTGCCAGCAGCGCCGCAGGCGCCCACAATGAGCAGTTCTTC
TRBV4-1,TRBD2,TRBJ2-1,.,CASNPASGSYNEQFF,TGCGCCAGCAACCCCGCTAGCGGGTCTTACAATGAGCAGTTCTTC
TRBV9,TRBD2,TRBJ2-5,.,CASTLGASGGQETQYF,TGTGCCAGCACCCTTGGGGCTAGCGGGGGCCAAGAGACCCAGTACTTC
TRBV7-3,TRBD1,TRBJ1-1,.,CASSPIGGGQGFTEAFF,TGTGCCAGCAGCCCTATCGGGGGGGGACAGGGGTTCACTGAAGCTTTCTTT
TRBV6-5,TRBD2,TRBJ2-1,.,CASRPAGSAYNEQFF,TGTGCCAGCAGACCAGCGGGGAGCGCCTACAATGAGCAGTTCTTC
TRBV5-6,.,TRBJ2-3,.,CASSPALSDTQYF,TGTGCCAGCAGCCCCGCACTATCAGATACGCAGTATTTT
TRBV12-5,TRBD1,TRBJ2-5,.,CAREARDRGLRETQYF,TGTGCTAGGGAGGCCAGGGACAGGGGGCTAAGGGAGACCCAGTACTTC
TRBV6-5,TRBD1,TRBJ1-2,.,CASSWTGEYGYTF,TGTGCCAGCAGTTGGACAGGGGAATATGGCTACACCTTC
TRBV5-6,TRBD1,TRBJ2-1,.,CASSLARGQGVWNEQFF,TGTGCCAGCAGCCTGGCTCGCGGACAGGGGGTCTGGAATGAGCAGTTCTTC
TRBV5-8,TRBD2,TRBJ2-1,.,CASTSSGSDRLQFF,TGTGCCAGCACCTCGAGCGGGAGTGACAGGCTTCAGTTCTTC
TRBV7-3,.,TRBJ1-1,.,CASSLTGGNTEAFF,TGTGCCAGCAGCTTAACAGGGGGGAACACTGAAGCTTTCTTT
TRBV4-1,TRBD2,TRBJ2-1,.,CASSRPGTSGGGEQFF,TGCGCCAGCAGCCGCCCTGGGACTAGCGGGGGAGGTGAGCAGTTCTTC
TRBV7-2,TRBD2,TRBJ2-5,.,CASSWGTSSRETQYF,TGTGCCAGCAGCTGGGGGACTAGCTCGCGGGAGACCCAGTACTTC
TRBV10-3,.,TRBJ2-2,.,CAISAQTSSGTGELFF,TGTGCCATCAGTGCCCAGACTAGTTCGGGCACCGGGGAGCTGTTTTTT
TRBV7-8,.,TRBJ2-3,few,CASSSDSQSTDTQYF,TGTGCCAGCAGCTCCGACAGCCAGAGCACAGATACGCAGTATTTT
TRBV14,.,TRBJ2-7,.,CASSRRGIREQYF,TGTGCCAGCAGTCGACGGGGAATTCGGGAGCAGTACTTC
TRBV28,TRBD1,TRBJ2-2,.,CAVRGPNTGELFF,TGTGCCGTCAGGGGGCCGAACACCGGGGAGCTGTTTTTT
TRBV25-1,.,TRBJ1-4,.,CASSDLFSLEKLFF,TGTGCCAGCAGTGATCTGTTTTCCCTCGAAAAACTGTTTTTT
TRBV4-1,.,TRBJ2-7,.,CASSQGERTPYEQYF,TGCGCCAGCAGCCAAGGGGAGAGGACCCCCTACGAGCAGTACTTC
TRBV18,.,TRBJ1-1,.,CASSLGIVDTEAFF,TGTGCCAGCTCACTGGGCATCGTGGACACTGAAGCTTTCTTT
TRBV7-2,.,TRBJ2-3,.,CASSLIGDSGTDTQYF,TGTGCCAGCAGCTTAATTGGAGATAGCGGCACAGATACGCAGTATTTT
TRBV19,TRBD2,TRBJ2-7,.,CASSIGTSGPYEQYF,TGTGCCAGTAGTATTGGGACTAGCGGGCCGTACGAGCAGTACTTC